These 13 T cell receptor beta chains were all obtained from the same sample, sequenced in a study of blood T cell repertoires in COVID-19. The assay was immunoSEQ multiplex PCR, and TCRdb's table has in-frame clones only and misses some. In the table there are approximately 270,000 clones, 80% to 95% of which are singletons. Sequencing was performed on PBMCs or T cells enriched from blood (not recorded which). Receptors originate from a man aged 40-49 years who had been exposed to COVID-19.

The V gene is TRBV24-1, the J gene TRBJ2-2, with 7 nucleotides matching TRBD1. This CDR3 comprises 16 residues. Germline assignment: CDR1 KGHDR and CDR2 SFDVKD. Trimming at V came to 1 base and at J to 1 base, leaving 2 bases not matched to a gene. The CDR3 loop reads CATSDLRQGNTGELFF. CDR3 sequence (DNA): TGTGCCACCAGTGATTTACGACAGGGGAACACCGGGGAGCTGTTTTTT.

This clone was recorded once. The rearrangement links TRBV7-9 to TRBJ2-7; the match to TRBD2 covers 10 bases. The CDR3 length is 13 residues. Germline V lookup: CDR1 SEHNR, CDR2 FQNEAQ (reference sequence). The J segment lost 4 bases and the V segment lost 6 bases, leaving 3 bases of the junction unmatched. CDR3 region: CASSRTSGYEQYF. The CDR3 coding sequence is TGTGCCAGCAGTCGGACTAGCGGTTACGAGCAGTACTTC.

The rearrangement joins TRBV29-1 to TRBJ1-1; 8 bases map to TRBD1. The CDR3 length is 13 residues. Germline loops: CDR1 SQVTM, CDR2 ANQGSEA. Trimming took 6 bases from V and 2 from J; bases not matched to a gene: 5. CDR3 bases: TGCAGCGTCTCCGGACAGGGAAACACTGAAGCTTTCTTT. The encoded protein is CSVSGQGNTEAFF.

The gene calls are TRBV29-1 and TRBJ1-1; D is unclear. Germline lookup yields CDR1 SQVTM and CDR2 ANQGSEA. The CDR3 spans 13 residues. V lost 7 bases, J lost 1 base, and 13 bases lay in between. CDR3 protein: CSASRTENTEAFF. CDR3 in DNA: TGCAGCGCCTCTCGGACTGAGAACACTGAAGCTTTCTTT.

The V gene is TRBV27, the J gene TRBJ2-1; 7 bases align to TRBD1. The V gene end was trimmed by 0 bases and the J gene end by 2 bases; junction bases not matched to a gene: 7. CDR1 is MNHEY, CDR2 SMNVEV, per germline (reference sequence). The CDR3 is 17 residues long. CDR3 region: CASSLSWLGTAYNEQFF. The DNA of the CDR3 is TGTGCCAGCAGTTTATCATGGCTTGGGACAGCCTACAATGAGCAGTTCTTC.

This chain uses TRBV6-5 with TRBJ2-7; D is undetermined. The V end was cut by 6 bases, the J end by 3 bases, with 9 bases between. The CDR3 is made up of 12 amino acids. Germline V CDR1 and CDR2: MNHEY, SVGAGI. The CDR3: CASRTNGYEQYF. DNA for the CDR3: TGTGCCAGCAGAACCAACGGCTACGAGCAGTACTTC.

V gene TRBV24-1 combines with J gene TRBJ2-2; a weak D match, TRBD2 (6 bases). Looked up from germline, CDR1 is KGHDR and CDR2 is SFDVKD. The CDR3 covers 18 residues. Trimming removed 1 base from V and 3 bases from J, with 17 bases in between. The CDR3 nucleotides are TGTGCCACCAGTGATTTTAGTGTGGCGGGATTGTACACCGGGGAGCTGTTTTTT. Protein: CATSDFSVAGLYTGELFF.

The chain joins TRBV6-5 to TRBJ1-5, with 9 bases matching TRBD1. The CDR3 runs 14 residues. The germline CDR1 and CDR2 sequences are MNHEY and SVGAGI. V trimming: 6 bases; J trimming: 7 bases; junction bases outside the gene matches: 7. The CDR3 DNA sequence: TGTGCCAGCAGACCTACAGACAGGGGGCAGCCCCAGCATTTT. Its translation is CASRPTDRGQPQHF.

The chain couples TRBV2 to TRBJ2-1, with D possibly matching TRBD1 (7 bases). This CDR3 has 11 amino acids. The ends were cut back, 2 bases at V and 16 bases at J, with 12 bases in the middle. Germline assignment: CDR1 SNHLY and CDR2 FYNNEI. Here the CDR3 DNA reads TGTGCCAGCAGTGAACAGGGGGGCTCATTCTTC. Its protein is CASSEQGGSFF.

The rearrangement joins TRBV7-2 to TRBJ2-1; TRBD2 matches at 7 bases. Trimming at V came to 1 base and at J to 5 bases, leaving 5 bases not matched to a gene. Germline CDR1 is SGHTA and CDR2 is FQGNSA. This CDR3 has 15 residues. The CDR3 coding sequence is TGTGCCAGCAGCTTAGTTGTCCTAGCGGACAATGAGCAGTTCTTC. Its translation is CASSLVVLADNEQFF.

The chain uses TRBV3-1 (or the pseudogene TRBV3-2) and TRBJ2-3; 11 positions agree with TRBD2. This CDR3 spans 18 amino acids. The V gene end was trimmed by 2 bases and the J gene end by 6 bases; junction bases not matched to a gene: 13. Looked up from germline, CDR1 is LGHDT and CDR2 is YNNKEL (reference sequence). In DNA form, the CDR3 reads TGTGCCAGCAGCCAATCTCCCGGGACTAGCGGACTAGCGGATACGCAGTATTTT. Translated: CASSQSPGTSGLADTQYF.

This chain links TRBV5-4 with TRBJ2-7, with TRBD1 as a possible D gene (5 bases). Trimming shortened V by 1 base and J by 0 bases, and 5 bases separated the two germline ends. Per germline, CDR1 SGHNT and CDR2 YYREEE (reference sequence). The CDR3 runs to 13 residues. The CDR3 is CASSLQGSYEQYF. The CDR3 DNA follows: TGTGCCAGCAGCTTGCAGGGCTCCTACGAGCAGTACTTC.

Only a few counts were recorded for this clone. This sequence joins TRBV5-1 and TRBJ2-7; TRBD1 agrees at 9 bases. Germline CDR1 reads SGHRS; CDR2 reads YFSETQ. V shed 2 bases and J 6 bases; nucleotides not matched to a gene: 6. The CDR3 covers 14 residues. CDR3 residues: CASSFGTGSSEQYF. The CDR3 coding sequence is TGCGCCAGCAGCTTCGGGACAGGGTCGTCCGAGCAGTACTTC.